Following are 19 T cell receptor beta chains from one sample sequenced in a study of cytomegalovirus exposure and HLA in healthy donors. Researchers ran the PCR with 60 Vbeta and 13 Jbeta primers. Assay: immunoSEQ multiplex PCR; the TCRdb copy retains only in-frame clones and omits some. Of around 130,000 clones listed, around 75% were seen once; the top ten hold approximately 3.1%. Material for sequencing was PBMCs. The receptors here all came from a man in his thirties or forties in good health and CMV-seronegative.

This clone appeared once. This chain uses TRBV2 with TRBJ1-1; 11 bases match TRBD1. Germline CDR1 and CDR2: SNHLY and FYNNEI. The CDR3 extends over 16 amino acids. V was pared by 4 bases and J by 1 base, with 5 bases of the junction left unmatched. The DNA for the CDR3 is TGTGCCAGCAGTGGGGGACAGGGGGTAGGGAACACTGAAGCTTTCTTT. Residues: CASSGGQGVGNTEAFF.

The V gene is TRBV7-2, the J gene TRBJ2-5; tentatively, D is TRBD2 (5 bases). Trimming took 2 bases from V and 5 from J, leaving 15 bases between them. Germline V CDR1 and CDR2: SGHTA, FQGNSA. CDR3 size: 15 residues. CDR3 loop: CASSLFSGNGETQYF. The DNA for the CDR3 is TGTGCCAGCAGCTTATTCTCCGGGAATGGGGAGACCCAGTACTTC.

This rearrangement joins TRBV4-2 to TRBJ1-5; no firm D call. From germline, CDR1 is LGHNA and CDR2 YNFKEQ. The V gene lost 6 bases and the J gene lost 5 bases, with 23 bases spanning the gap. CDR3 length equals 17 residues. CDR3 region: CASRSVASVGGHQPQHF. DNA of the CDR3: TGTGCCAGCAGATCAGTCGCCTCCGTTGGAGGGCATCAGCCCCAGCATTTT.

The J gene is TRBJ2-5, the V gene TRBV10-3; TRBD2 matches 8 bases. Per germline, CDR1 ENHRY and CDR2 SYGVKD. V was clipped by 3 bases and J by 4 bases; unmatched bases: 4. The CDR3 covers 14 residues. In DNA, the CDR3 is TGTGCCATCAGTGACCCAGCGGGAGCAGAGACCCAGTACTTC. It encodes CAISDPAGAETQYF.

The rearrangement links TRBV19 to TRBJ2-1; possible D gene TRBD2, 7 bases. The CDR3 has 15 residues. The V end lost 1 base, the J end lost 5 bases, and 12 bases lay between the germline ends. Per germline, CDR1 LNHDA and CDR2 SQIVND (reference sequence). CDR3 region: CASSIVGGPNNEQFF. The DNA for the CDR3 is TGTGCCAGTAGTATAGTCGGGGGGCCGAACAATGAGCAGTTCTTC.

The chain carries TRBV30 and TRBJ1-2, with D possibly matching TRBD1 (6 bases). CDR1 and CDR2 (germline): GTSNPN, SVGIG (reference sequence). This CDR3 region has 12 residues. The V and J ends lost 3 bases and 7 bases respectively, with 12 bases between them. In DNA form, the CDR3 reads TGTGCCTGGAGCAGGGGTACCCGTGGCTACACCTTC. It encodes CAWSRGTRGYTF.

This clone was seen just once. The CDR3 DNA follows: TGCGCCAGCAGCTTGGAAATCCAGGGGTTTACGGGAAACACCATATATTTT. The encoded protein is CASSLEIQGFTGNTIYF. V usage is TRBV5-1 and J usage is TRBJ1-3; possibly TRBD1 for D (6 bases). In germline, CDR1 is SGHRS, CDR2 YFSETQ. The CDR3 is 17 amino acids. V dropped 0 bases and J dropped 4 bases, with 17 bases sitting between them.

V gene TRBV7-8 combines with J gene TRBJ1-2, with a weak D call TRBD1 (5 bases). V gave up 1 base and J gave up 8 bases, with 14 bases separating them. This CDR3 is built from 14 residues. Germline CDR1 reads SGHVS; CDR2 reads FQNEAQ. The CDR3 nucleotides read TGTGCCAGCAGCTTAGTGGAGGGGCGCAGGGGCTACACCTTC. Protein product: CASSLVEGRRGYTF.

J is TRBJ2-7 and V is TRBV6-6; a weak D match, TRBD1 (6 bases). V was cut by 4 bases and J by 3 bases, with 7 bases left in between. CDR1 is MNHNY, CDR2 SVGAGI, per germline (reference sequence). CDR3 length: 12 residues. CDR3 residues: CASSLGGYEQYF. Here the CDR3 DNA reads TGTGCCAGCAGTTTAGGGGGCTACGAGCAGTACTTC.

V is TRBV28 and J is TRBJ1-6; possibly TRBD1 for D (6 bases). The V end was cut by 6 bases, the J end by 6 bases, with 12 bases between. CDR3 length: 14 residues. Germline V gene data show CDR1 as MDHEN and CDR2 as SYDVKM. DNA for the CDR3: TGTGCCAGCAGCCCAGGGGACCGTAATTCACCCCTCCACTTT. This gives the protein CASSPGDRNSPLHF.

V is TRBV7-9 and J is TRBJ2-1; TRBD2 matches 7 bases. CDR3 length: 14 residues. Trimming cost V 4 bases and J 0 bases; bases outside gene matches: 0. Germline assignment: CDR1 SEHNR and CDR2 FQNEAQ (reference sequence). Here the CDR3 reads CASSSSGSYNEQFF. The CDR3 DNA sequence: TGTGCCAGCAGCTCTAGCGGCTCCTACAATGAGCAGTTCTTC.

A single count supports this clone. The V gene is TRBV29-1, the J gene TRBJ1-2; 7 positions match TRBD1. V shed 1 base, J shed 4 bases, and the junction held 6 bases outside the gene matches. Looked up from germline, CDR1 is SQVTM and CDR2 is ANQGSEA. The CDR3 contains 14 residues. The CDR3 loop reads CSVEGRGRSYGYTF. Written as DNA, the CDR3 is TGCAGCGTTGAAGGCAGGGGGAGAAGCTATGGCTACACCTTC.

The V and J genes are TRBV27 and TRBJ2-3; TRBD2 matches at 7 bases. Looked up from germline, CDR1 is MNHEY and CDR2 is SMNVEV (reference sequence). The CDR3 consists of 15 residues. The V gene end was trimmed by 5 bases and the J gene end by 0 bases; junction bases not matched to a gene: 5. The CDR3 is CASSLTSSSTDTQYF. DNA for the CDR3: TGTGCCAGCAGTCTGACTAGCTCTAGCACAGATACGCAGTATTTT.

The chain recombines TRBV9 with TRBJ2-7; possible D gene TRBD2, 6 bases. Trimming cost V 3 bases and J 7 bases, with 14 bases left between them. CDR1 is SGDLS and CDR2 is YYNGEE in the germline V gene. The CDR3 contains 13 residues. CDR3: CASSAKGAGEQYF. For the CDR3, the DNA is TGTGCCAGCAGCGCAAAGGGCGCGGGGGAGCAGTACTTC.

A word on this clone: The same CDR3 also results from other DNA sequences found in this sample. The chain joins TRBV5-1 to TRBJ2-1; a weak D match, TRBD1 (6 bases). The V end was cut by 5 bases, the J end by 0 bases, with 6 bases between. This CDR3 spans 13 amino acids. The germline CDR1 and CDR2 sequences are SGHRS and YFSETQ. CDR3 amino acids: CASRGASYNEQFF. In DNA form, the CDR3 reads TGCGCCAGCAGGGGGGCCTCCTACAATGAGCAGTTCTTC.

V usage is TRBV13 and J usage is TRBJ1-1; 7 positions match TRBD1. Germline lookup yields CDR1 PRHDT and CDR2 FYEKMQ (reference sequence). The CDR3 extends over 17 amino acids. Trimming at V came to 0 bases and at J to 4 bases, leaving 11 bases not matched to a gene. CDR3 sequence: CASSLGLTRGQSTEAFF. The CDR3 region has the DNA TGTGCCAGCAGCTTAGGCCTAACGAGGGGGCAAAGCACTGAAGCTTTCTTT.

V usage is TRBV4-1 and J usage is TRBJ1-1; 7 bases line up with TRBD1. V gave up 4 bases and J gave up 7 bases; unmatched junction bases: 6. Germline-derived CDR1 and CDR2 are MGHRA and YSYEKL. The CDR3 totals 13 residues. Here the CDR3 DNA reads TGCGCCAGCAGCCCCGGACAGGTACGTGAAGCTTTCTTT. This encodes CASSPGQVREAFF.

The chain joins TRBV29-1 to TRBJ2-1, with 10 bases that match TRBD2. Trimming removed 5 bases from V and 6 bases from J; junction bases left unmatched: 7. The CDR3 is 14 amino acids. Germline CDR1 SQVTM, CDR2 ANQGSEA. The CDR3 is CSVKLAGLSNEQFF. The CDR3 bases are TGCAGCGTTAAACTAGCGGGGTTAAGCAATGAGCAGTTCTTC.

J is TRBJ2-7 and V is TRBV5-1; the D gene is possibly TRBD1 (5 bases). Deletions cut 0 bases from V and 3 bases from J, with 16 bases between. The germline V gene has CDR1 SGHRS and CDR2 YFSETQ. This CDR3 is 16 amino acids long. In DNA, the CDR3 is TGCGCCAGCAGCTTGGTCTCTCAGGGTGGGTACTACGAGCAGTACTTC. Protein sequence: CASSLVSQGGYYEQYF.